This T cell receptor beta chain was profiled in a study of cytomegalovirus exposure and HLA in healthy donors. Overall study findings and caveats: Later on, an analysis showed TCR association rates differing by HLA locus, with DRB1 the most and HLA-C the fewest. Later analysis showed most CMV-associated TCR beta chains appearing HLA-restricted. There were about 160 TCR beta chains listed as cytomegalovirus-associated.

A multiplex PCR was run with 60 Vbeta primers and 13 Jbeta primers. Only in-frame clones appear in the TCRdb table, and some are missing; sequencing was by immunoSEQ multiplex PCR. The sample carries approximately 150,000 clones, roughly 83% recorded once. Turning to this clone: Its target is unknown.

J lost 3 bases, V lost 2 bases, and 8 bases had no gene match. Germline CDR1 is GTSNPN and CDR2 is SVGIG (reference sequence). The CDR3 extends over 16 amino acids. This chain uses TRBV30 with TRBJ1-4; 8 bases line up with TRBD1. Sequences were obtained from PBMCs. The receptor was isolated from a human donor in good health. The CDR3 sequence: CAWSRPTGAANEKLFF. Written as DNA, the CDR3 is TGTGCCTGGAGTCGCCCGACAGGGGCGGCTAATGAAAAACTGTTTTTT. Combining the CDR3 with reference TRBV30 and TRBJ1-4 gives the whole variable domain SQTIHQWPATLVQPVGSPLSLECTVEGTSNPNLYWYRQAAGRGLQLLFYSVGIGQISSEVPQNLSASRPQDRQFILSSKKLLLSDSGFYLCAWSRPTGAANEKLFFGSGTQLSVL.